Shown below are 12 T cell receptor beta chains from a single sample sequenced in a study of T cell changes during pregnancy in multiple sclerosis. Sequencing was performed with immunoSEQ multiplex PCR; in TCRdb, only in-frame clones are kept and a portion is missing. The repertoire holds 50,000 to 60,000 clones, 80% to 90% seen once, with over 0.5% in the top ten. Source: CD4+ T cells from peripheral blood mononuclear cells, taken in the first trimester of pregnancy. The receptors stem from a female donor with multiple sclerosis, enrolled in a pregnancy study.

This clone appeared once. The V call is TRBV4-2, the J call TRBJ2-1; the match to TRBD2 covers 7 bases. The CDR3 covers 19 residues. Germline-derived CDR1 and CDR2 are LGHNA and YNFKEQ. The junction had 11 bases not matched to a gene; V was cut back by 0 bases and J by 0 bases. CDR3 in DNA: TGTGCCAGCAGCCAAGAGTCTAGCGGATCATCAAGCTCCTACAATGAGCAGTTCTTC. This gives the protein CASSQESSGSSSSYNEQFF.

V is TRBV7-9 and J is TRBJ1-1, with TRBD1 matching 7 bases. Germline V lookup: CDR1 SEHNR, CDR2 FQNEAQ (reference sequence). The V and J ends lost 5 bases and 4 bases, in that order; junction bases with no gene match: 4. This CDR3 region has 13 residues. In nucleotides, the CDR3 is TGTGCCAGCAGCCCGCAGGGGGTCACTGAAGCTTTCTTT. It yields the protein CASSPQGVTEAFF.

The CDR3, as DNA: TGTGCCAGAAGCTACCTGGACAGAAAAATCACTGAAGCTTTCTTT. Its protein is CARSYLDRKITEAFF. This sequence joins TRBV5-3 and TRBJ1-1, with D perhaps TRBD1 (6 bases). TRBV5-3 is reported as an ORF; its role is uncertain. The CDR3 covers 15 residues. Trimming removed 3 bases at V and 4 bases at J, with 16 bases between.

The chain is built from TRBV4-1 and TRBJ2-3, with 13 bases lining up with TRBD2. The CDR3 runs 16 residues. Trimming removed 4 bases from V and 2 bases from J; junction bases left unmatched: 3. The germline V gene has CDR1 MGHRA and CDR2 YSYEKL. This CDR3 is CASSLGLAGATDTQYF. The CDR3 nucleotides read TGCGCCAGCAGCCTCGGACTAGCGGGAGCCACAGATACGCAGTATTTT.

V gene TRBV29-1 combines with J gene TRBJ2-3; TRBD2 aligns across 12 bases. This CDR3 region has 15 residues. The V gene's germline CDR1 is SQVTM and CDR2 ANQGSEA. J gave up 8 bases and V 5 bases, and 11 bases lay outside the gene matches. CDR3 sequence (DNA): TGCAGCGTTCCTAGGTCTAGCGGGGGGGCTGGTACGCAGTATTTT. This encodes CSVPRSSGGAGTQYF.

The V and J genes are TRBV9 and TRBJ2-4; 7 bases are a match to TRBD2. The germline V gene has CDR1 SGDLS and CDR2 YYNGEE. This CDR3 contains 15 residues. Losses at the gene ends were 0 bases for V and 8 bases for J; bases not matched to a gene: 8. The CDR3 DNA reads TGTGCCAGCAGCGTAGGGGGGGGACGTTTGGACATTCAGTACTTC. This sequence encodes CASSVGGGRLDIQYF.

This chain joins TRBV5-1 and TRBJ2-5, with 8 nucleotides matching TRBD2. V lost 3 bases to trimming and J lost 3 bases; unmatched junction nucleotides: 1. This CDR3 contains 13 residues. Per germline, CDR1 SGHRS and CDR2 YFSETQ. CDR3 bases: TGCGCCAGCAGCTCGGGGGGGGAAGAGACCCAGTACTTC. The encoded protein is CASSSGGEETQYF.

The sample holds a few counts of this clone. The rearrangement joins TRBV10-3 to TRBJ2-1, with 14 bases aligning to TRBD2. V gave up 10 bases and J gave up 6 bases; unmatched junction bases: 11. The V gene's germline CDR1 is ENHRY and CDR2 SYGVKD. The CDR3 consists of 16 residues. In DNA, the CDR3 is TGTGCCACGATCCCGGGACTAGCGGGAGAGTTCAATGAGCAGTTCTTC. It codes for CATIPGLAGEFNEQFF.

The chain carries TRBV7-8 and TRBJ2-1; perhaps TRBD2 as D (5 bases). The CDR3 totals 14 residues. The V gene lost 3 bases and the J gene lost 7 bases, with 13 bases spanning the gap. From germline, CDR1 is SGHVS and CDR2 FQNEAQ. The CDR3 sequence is CASSLREGRNEQFF. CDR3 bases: TGTGCCAGCAGCTTGAGAGAGGGTAGGAATGAGCAGTTCTTC.

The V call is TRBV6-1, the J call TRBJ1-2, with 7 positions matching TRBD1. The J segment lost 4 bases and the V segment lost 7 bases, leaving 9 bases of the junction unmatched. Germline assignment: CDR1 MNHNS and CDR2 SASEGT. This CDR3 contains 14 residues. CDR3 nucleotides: TGTGCCAGCACCCCGGGACAGTCATCCTATGGCTACACCTTC. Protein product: CASTPGQSSYGYTF.

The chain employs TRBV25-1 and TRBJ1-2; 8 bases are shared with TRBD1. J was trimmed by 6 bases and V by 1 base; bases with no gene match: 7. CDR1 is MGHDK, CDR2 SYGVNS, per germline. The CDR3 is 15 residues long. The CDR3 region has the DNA TGTGCCAGCAGTGAATCCCCACCGGGACAGGATGGCTACACCTTC. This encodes CASSESPPGQDGYTF.

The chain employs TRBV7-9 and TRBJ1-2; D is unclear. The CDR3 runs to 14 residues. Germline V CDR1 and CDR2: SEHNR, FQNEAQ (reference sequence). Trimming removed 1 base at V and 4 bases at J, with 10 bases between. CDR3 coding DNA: TGTGCCAGCAGCTTAGAAGAGGGCGTCTATGGCTACACCTTC. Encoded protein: CASSLEEGVYGYTF. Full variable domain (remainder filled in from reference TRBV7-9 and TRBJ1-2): DTGVSQNPRHKITKRGQNVTFRCDPISEHNRLYWYRQTLGQGPEFLTYFQNEAQLEKSRLLSDRFSAERPKGSFSTLEIQRTEQGDSAMYLCASSLEEGVYGYTFGSGTRLTVV.